This T cell receptor beta chain was observed in a study of T cell clonotyping in hematopoietic cell transplantation. Points from the study as a whole: After transplant, recipient diversity fell while pathologically expanded clonotypes grew through day 180. Broader posttransplant TCR repertoire diversity was predicted by graft donor and pretransplant recipient Inverse Simpson Index values. Few recipient clonotypes overlapped donors; over 97% were de novo at given depth.

The table came from immunoSEQ multiplex PCR; TCRdb's copy has only in-frame clones and leaves some out. The data hold roughly 16,000 clones, with 70% to 90% observed a single time. With regard to this clone: Its antigen is currently unknown.

Germline V gene lookup returns CDR1 SEHNR and CDR2 FQNEAQ (reference sequence). This CDR3 contains 14 residues. Trimming removed 8 bases from V and 1 base from J, with 13 bases in between. The clonotype comes from a woman aged 35 to 49 in good health. Some clones in this sample may be carry-over from other donors' samples. V usage is TRBV7-9 and J usage is TRBJ2-3; D possibly matches TRBD1 or TRBD2 (8 bases each). The specimen sequenced was peripheral blood mononuclear cells. The CDR3 DNA reads as TGTGCCAGCCGGGAGGGACAGGGCACAGATACGCAGTATTTT. As protein: CASREGQGTDTQYF.